This T cell receptor (beta chain) was captured by sequencing in a study of shared clonotypes between healthy human individuals. In this sample, this clone turned up once. Here immunoSEQ multiplex PCR was the method, and the copy in TCRdb shows in-frame clones only, minus some. The sample consists of 2.5 million or so clones, 85% to 95% of them appearing once. The sequence was collected from a young man in good health. The sequencing sample was made of naive CD4+ T cells sorted from blood. Sample subset: CD45RA+ positively selected.

The CDR3 DNA sequence: TGTGCCAGCAGCTTTATGAGGTCCACCGGGGAGCTGTTTTTT. Residues: CASSFMRSTGELFF. The chain links TRBV11-1 to TRBJ2-2; D remains ambiguous. Germline V gene sequence: CDR1 SGHAT, CDR2 FQDESV (reference sequence). V shed 3 bases and J shed 4 bases, with 9 bases lying between them. The CDR3 totals 14 residues.